This paragraph reports one T cell receptor beta chain. Its specificity is not known. Data came from immunoSEQ multiplex PCR; TCRdb stores just in-frame clones and leaves some out. The sample lists over a million clones; roughly 74% were seen once. These data belong to a study of shared clonotypes between healthy human individuals. Study-wide results and limits: In a few donors, roughly 5.2% of naive CD4 clonotypes appeared in common.

The clonotype originates from a man aged 18 to 29 in good health. Some clones in this sample may be carry-over from other donors' samples. The sample comprised memory CD4+ T cells from PBMCs. Subset in this sample: CD45RA-negative fraction.

This CDR3 is CASSGDGLSNQPQHF. In DNA form, the CDR3 reads TGTGCCAGCAGCGGGGACGGACTTAGCAATCAGCCCCAGCATTTT. The chain carries TRBV6-1 and TRBJ1-5; a possible D gene is TRBD1 (5 bases). This CDR3 contains 15 residues. CDR1 MNHNS and CDR2 SASEGT come from the germline V gene. Trimming left V 6 bases short and J 0 bases short, with 12 bases between.